This T cell receptor beta chain was captured by sequencing in a study of blood T cell repertoires in COVID-19. Overall study: Samples came from the United States, Italy and Spain, spanning acute and convalescent COVID-19. T cells, B-cell-depleted T cells, or PBMCs provided the cDNA or gDNA that served as material.

Per germline, CDR1 MNHEY and CDR2 SVGAGI. This CDR3 is built from 15 residues. V was pared by 7 bases and J by 2 bases, with 14 bases between. In the authors' workflow: Reference gene primer amplification yielded estimated nucleated cell counts. Repertoires were generated with immunoSEQ multiplex PCR, while TCRdb's copy carries only in-frame clones and drops some. That table supplies the V and J calls and clone size; D and trimming were determined from the DNA. The sample shows tens of thousands of clones, over 65% of them seen only once. Input material: peripheral blood. The source of this sequence is an older woman with acute or convalescent COVID-19. This chain links TRBV6-5 with TRBJ1-4, with D maybe TRBD1 (5 bases). In nucleotides, the CDR3 is TGTGCCAGCACAAAGACAGAGTTGACTAATGAAAAACTGTTTTTT. Translating it yields CASTKTELTNEKLFF.